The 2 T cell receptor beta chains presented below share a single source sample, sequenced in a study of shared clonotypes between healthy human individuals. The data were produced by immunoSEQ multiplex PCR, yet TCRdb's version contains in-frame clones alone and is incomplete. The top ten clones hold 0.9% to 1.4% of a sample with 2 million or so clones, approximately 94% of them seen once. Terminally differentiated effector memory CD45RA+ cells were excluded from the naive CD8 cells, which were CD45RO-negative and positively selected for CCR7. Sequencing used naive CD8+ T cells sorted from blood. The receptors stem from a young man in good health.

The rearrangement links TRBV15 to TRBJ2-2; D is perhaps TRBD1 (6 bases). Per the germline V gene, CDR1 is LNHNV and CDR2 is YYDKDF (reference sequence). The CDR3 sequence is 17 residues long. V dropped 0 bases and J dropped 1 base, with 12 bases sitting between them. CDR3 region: CATSRDRLGGNTGELFF. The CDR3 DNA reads TGTGCCACCAGCAGAGATCGCCTAGGGGGGAACACCGGGGAGCTGTTTTTT. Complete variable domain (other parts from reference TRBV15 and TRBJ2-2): DAMVIQNPRYQVTQFGKPVTLSCSQTLNHNVMYWYQQKSSQAPKLLFHYYDKDFNNEADTPDNFQSRRPNTSFCFLDIRSPGLGDTAMYLCATSRDRLGGNTGELFFGEGSRLTVL.

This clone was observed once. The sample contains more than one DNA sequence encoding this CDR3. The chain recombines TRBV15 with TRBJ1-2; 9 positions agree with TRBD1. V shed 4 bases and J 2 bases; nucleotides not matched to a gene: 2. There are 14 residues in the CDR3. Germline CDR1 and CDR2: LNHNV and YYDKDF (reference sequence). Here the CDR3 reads CATSTGTGNYGYTF. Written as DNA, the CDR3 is TGTGCCACCAGCACTGGGACAGGGAACTATGGCTACACCTTC.